These T cell receptor beta chains were read from a single sample in a study of cytomegalovirus exposure and HLA in healthy donors. Profiling relied on immunoSEQ multiplex PCR, and the TCRdb table lists in-frame clones only, not all of them. The data contain 150,000 to 200,000 clones, approximately 80% of them singletons. Specimen: PBMCs. The receptors were sampled from a man between 18 and 35 years old in good health and CMV-seropositive. Both conserved end residues are part of each CDR3. A D gene is named only where the DNA matches it firmly. Size is stated for part of the rows, as once, few or many counts, or as a class when the clone is expanded.

abundance	d_gene	v_gene	j_gene	CDR3nt	CDR3aa
.	.	TRBV9	TRBJ2-1	TGTGCCAGCAGCGTAAATTGGCTCGCGGAGGAGTTCTTC	CASSVNWLAEEFF
.	TRBD1	TRBV15	TRBJ1-3	TGTGCCACCAGCAGAGGAGGGGGCGTCGGAAACACCATATATTTT	CATSRGGGVGNTIYF
once	TRBD1	TRBV13	TRBJ2-7	TGTGCCAGCAGGACCGGGACAGGGGGCGGCGAGCAGTACTTC	CASRTGTGGGEQYF
.	TRBD2	TRBV27	TRBJ2-5	TGTGCCAGCAGTTCTCAAGCGGGAGACGAGACCCAGTACTTC	CASSSQAGDETQYF
.	TRBD2	TRBV7-2	TRBJ2-4	TGTGCCAGCAGCTTAGTTGCTAGCGGGATCAAAAACATTCAGTACTTC	CASSLVASGIKNIQYF
once	.	TRBV5-1	TRBJ1-1	TGCGCCAGCAGCTTGTCAGACTCAATTGAAGCTTTCTTT	CASSLSDSIEAFF
.	TRBD1	TRBV5-1	TRBJ1-1	TGCGCCAGCAGCCCTGGACAGGGCACCATGAACACTGAAGCTTTCTTT	CASSPGQGTMNTEAFF
.	.	TRBV2	TRBJ2-7	TGTGCCAGCAGTGAAGTCGGGGGACCAACCTACGAGCAGTACTTC	CASSEVGGPTYEQYF
.	.	TRBV6-1	TRBJ1-4	TGTGCCAGCAGTGAATTGGTAAAAGGGGACAAGGTGGATGAAAAACTGTTTTTT	CASSELVKGDKVDEKLFF
few	.	TRBV4-1	TRBJ2-7	TGCGCCAGCAGCCAAGAATGGGGACAAAGGTTAACTACCTACGAGCAGTACTTC	CASSQEWGQRLTTYEQYF
.	.	TRBV6-5	TRBJ2-3	TGTGCCAGCAGTTACTCGTATGGACAGGCGGGGGATACGCAGTATTTT	CASSYSYGQAGDTQYF
.	TRBD1	TRBV30	TRBJ1-2	TGTGCCTGGAGTGTAGGACAGGGTGAGGGTGGCTACACCTTC	CAWSVGQGEGGYTF
.	TRBD1	TRBV5-8	TRBJ1-4	TGTGCCAGCAGCACATGGGACAGGAATGAAAAACTGTTTTTT	CASSTWDRNEKLFF
.	.	TRBV5-4	TRBJ1-2	TGTGCCAGCAGCTTGGGCACCCTCGGAGACTATGGCTACACCTTC	CASSLGTLGDYGYTF
.	TRBD1	TRBV7-9	TRBJ1-4	TGTGCCAGCAGCCCATCGCGGGCAGGGGGACGAGAAAAACTGTTTTTT	CASSPSRAGGREKLFF
.	.	TRBV4-1	TRBJ2-5	TGCGCCAGCAGCCAAGAGTACCTAGGGAGGGAGACCCAGTACTTC	CASSQEYLGRETQYF
.	TRBD2	TRBV7-9	TRBJ2-7	TGTGCCAGCAGCCCGACTAGCGGTTTAACCTACGAGCAGTACTTC	CASSPTSGLTYEQYF
.	TRBD1	TRBV4-1	TRBJ2-7	TGCGCCAGCAGCCAAGATGAGGGGGCCCGGGACGAGCAGTACTTC	CASSQDEGARDEQYF
.	TRBD2	TRBV7-7	TRBJ2-5	TGTGCTAGCAGCTTAGGTCGACTAGCCCAAGAGACCCAGTACTTC	CASSLGRLAQETQYF
.	.	TRBV5-4	TRBJ1-2	TGTGCCAGCAGCTTAGACCCGGACAGATACTACACCTTC	CASSLDPDRYYTF
.	TRBD1	TRBV7-9	TRBJ2-7	TGTGCCAGCGGGGGACAGGGCCGGTTCGAGCAGTACTTC	CASGGQGRFEQYF
.	.	TRBV6-4	TRBJ2-7	TGTGCCAGCAGAGAATCCGCGGGGCTGGGAGAGCAGTACTTC	CASRESAGLGEQYF
few	TRBD2	TRBV11-2	TRBJ2-3	TGTGCCAGCAGCTTAGGACTAGCGCTTAGCACAGATACGCAGTATTTT	CASSLGLALSTDTQYF
once	.	TRBV5-8	TRBJ2-7	TGTGCCAGCAGCAAGAATCGAGGGGACACCTCCTACGAGCAGTACTTC	CASSKNRGDTSYEQYF
.	.	TRBV7-9	TRBJ2-7	TGTGCCAGCAGCTTAGTTGTTTCTAGCGCAACCTACGAGCAGTACTTC	CASSLVVSSATYEQYF
.	.	TRBV5-8	TRBJ2-1	TGTGCCAGCAGCGCGACTCCCCCGGGTGAGCAGTTCTTC	CASSATPPGEQFF
.	TRBD2	TRBV4-2	TRBJ2-7	TGTGCCAGCAGCCCCGTGGGTAGCGGGAGGGCCTACGAGCAGTACTTC	CASSPVGSGRAYEQYF
.	.	TRBV5-1	TRBJ2-1	TGCGCCAGCAGCTTGGGGGGCAGCGCCTACAATGAGCAGTTCTTC	CASSLGGSAYNEQFF
few	TRBD2	TRBV5-1	TRBJ2-1	TGCGCCAGCAGCTGGACTAGCGGGAGGAGTAATGAGCAGTTCTTC	CASSWTSGRSNEQFF
.	.	TRBV4-2	TRBJ2-1	TGTGCCAGCAGCCCAGGGCTGGCGAGCTCCTACAATGAGCAGTTCTTC	CASSPGLASSYNEQFF
.	TRBD1	TRBV27	TRBJ2-7	TGTGCCAGCAGCCGGACAGGGCCCTACGAGCAGTACTTC	CASSRTGPYEQYF
.	.	TRBV5-1	TRBJ1-1	TGCGCCAGCAGCTTGCTGGGGGGGAACACTGAAGCTTTCTTT	CASSLLGGNTEAFF
once	TRBD2	TRBV5-1	TRBJ2-2	TGCGCCAGCAGGCCAACTCTGGTAGCGGGAGGGGCCGGGGAGCTGTTTTTT	CASRPTLVAGGAGELFF
.	.	TRBV28	TRBJ1-5	TGTGCCAGCAGTTTGTCCGCGGGGAATCAGCCCCAGCATTTT	CASSLSAGNQPQHF